This TCR beta chain was captured by sequencing in a study of neoadjuvant anti-PD-1 for oral cavity cancer. Six replicates per PBMC sample, mostly from approximately 0.45 ug of genomic DNA. TCRdb keeps only in-frame clones here, not all; method: immunoSEQ multiplex PCR. The data contain about 15,000 clones, about 61% of them singletons. Looked up from germline, CDR1 is WSHSY and CDR2 is SAAADI. The V end lost 2 bases, the J end lost 3 bases, and 5 bases lay between the germline ends. This CDR3 contains 13 residues. Only a few counts were recorded for this clone. The patients had HPV-negative, locally advanced oral cavity squamous cell carcinoma. Analysis of PBMCs was direct, with no culture step.

V and J are TRBV10-2 and TRBJ1-3, with D unclear. Material: PBMCs, obtained before nivolumab (anti-PD-1) treatment. The TCR sequence derives from a person aged 40 to 85 with oral cavity squamous cell carcinoma. CDR3 protein: CASSENDGNTIYF. The CDR3 DNA reads as TGCGCCAGCAGTGAGAACGATGGAAACACCATATATTTT.